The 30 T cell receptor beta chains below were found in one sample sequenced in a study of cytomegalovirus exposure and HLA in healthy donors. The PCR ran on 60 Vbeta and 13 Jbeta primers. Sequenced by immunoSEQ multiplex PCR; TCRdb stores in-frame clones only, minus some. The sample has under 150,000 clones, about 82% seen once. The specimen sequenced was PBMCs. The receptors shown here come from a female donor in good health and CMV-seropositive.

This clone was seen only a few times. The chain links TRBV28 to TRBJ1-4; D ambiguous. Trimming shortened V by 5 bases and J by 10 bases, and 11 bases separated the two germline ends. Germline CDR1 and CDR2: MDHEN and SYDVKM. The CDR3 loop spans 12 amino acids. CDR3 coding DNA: TGTGCCAGCAGTCCCCCGGGTAGAAAACTGTTTTTT. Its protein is CASSPPGRKLFF.

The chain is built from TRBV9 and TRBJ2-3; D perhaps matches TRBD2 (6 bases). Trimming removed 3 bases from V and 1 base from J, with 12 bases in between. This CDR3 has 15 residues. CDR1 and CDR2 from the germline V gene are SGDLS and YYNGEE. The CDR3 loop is CASSGGTWGTDTQYF. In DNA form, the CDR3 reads TGTGCCAGCAGCGGCGGGACCTGGGGCACAGATACGCAGTATTTT.

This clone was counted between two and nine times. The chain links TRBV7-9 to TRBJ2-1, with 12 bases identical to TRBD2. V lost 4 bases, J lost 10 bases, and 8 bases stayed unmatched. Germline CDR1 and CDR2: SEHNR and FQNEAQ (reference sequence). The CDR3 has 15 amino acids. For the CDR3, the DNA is TGTGCCAGCAGCTCCTCCAGGACTAGCGGGAAGGAGCAGTTCTTC. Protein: CASSSSRTSGKEQFF.

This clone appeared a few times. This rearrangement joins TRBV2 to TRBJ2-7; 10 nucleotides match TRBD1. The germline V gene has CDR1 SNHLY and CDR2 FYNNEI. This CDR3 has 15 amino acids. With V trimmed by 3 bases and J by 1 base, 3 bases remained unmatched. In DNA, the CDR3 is TGTGCCAGCAGTGACCGGGACAGGGGTTCCTACGAGCAGTACTTC. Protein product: CASSDRDRGSYEQYF.

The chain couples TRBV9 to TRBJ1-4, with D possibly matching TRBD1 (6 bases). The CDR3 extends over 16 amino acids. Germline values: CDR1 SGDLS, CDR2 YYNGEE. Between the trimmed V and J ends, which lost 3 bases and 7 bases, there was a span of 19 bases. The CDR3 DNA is TGTGCCAGCAGCGCGGGAGTGGGAGGGGGGATTGAAAAACTGTTTTTT. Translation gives CASSAGVGGGIEKLFF.

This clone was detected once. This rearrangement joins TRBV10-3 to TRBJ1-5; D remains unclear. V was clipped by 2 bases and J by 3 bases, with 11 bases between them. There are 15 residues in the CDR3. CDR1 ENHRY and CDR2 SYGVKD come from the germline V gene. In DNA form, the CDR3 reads TGTGCCATCAGTGAGGATGGAGGGCCCAATCAGCCCCAGCATTTT. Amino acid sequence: CAISEDGGPNQPQHF.

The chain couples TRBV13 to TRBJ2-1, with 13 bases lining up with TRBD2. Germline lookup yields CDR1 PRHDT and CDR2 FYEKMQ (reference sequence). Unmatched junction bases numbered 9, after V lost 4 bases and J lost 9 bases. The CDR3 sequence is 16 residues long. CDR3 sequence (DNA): TGTGCCAGCAGCTCCGGTGGACTAGCGGGAGTTATTGAGCAGTTCTTC. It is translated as CASSSGGLAGVIEQFF.

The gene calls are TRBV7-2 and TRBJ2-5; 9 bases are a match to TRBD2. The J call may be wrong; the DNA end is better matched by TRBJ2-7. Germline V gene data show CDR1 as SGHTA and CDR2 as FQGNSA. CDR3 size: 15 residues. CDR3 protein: CASSFLAGDSYEQYF. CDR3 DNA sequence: TGTGCCAGCAGCTTCTTAGCGGGAGACTCCTACGAGCAGTACTTC.

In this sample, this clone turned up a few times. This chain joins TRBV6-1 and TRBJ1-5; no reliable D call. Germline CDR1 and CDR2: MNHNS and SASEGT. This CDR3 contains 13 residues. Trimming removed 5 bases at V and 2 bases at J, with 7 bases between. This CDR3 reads CASSLTGNQPQHF. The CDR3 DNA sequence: TGTGCCAGCAGTTTAACTGGCAATCAGCCCCAGCATTTT.

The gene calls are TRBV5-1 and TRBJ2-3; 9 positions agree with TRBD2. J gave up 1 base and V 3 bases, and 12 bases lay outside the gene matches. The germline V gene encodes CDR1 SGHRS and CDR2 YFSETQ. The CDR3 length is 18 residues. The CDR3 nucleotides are TGCGCCAGCAGCTCGGACGGGACTAGCACACTCGGCACAGATACGCAGTATTTT. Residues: CASSSDGTSTLGTDTQYF.

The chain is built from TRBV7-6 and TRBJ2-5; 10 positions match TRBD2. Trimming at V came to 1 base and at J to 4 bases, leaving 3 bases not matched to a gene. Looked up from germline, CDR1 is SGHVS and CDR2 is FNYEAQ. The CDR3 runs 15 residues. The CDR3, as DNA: TGTGCCAGCAGCTTAGTAGCGGGAGGTACAGAGACCCAGTACTTC. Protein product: CASSLVAGGTETQYF. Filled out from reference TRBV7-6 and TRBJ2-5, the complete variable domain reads GAGVSQSPRYKVTKRGQDVALRCDPISGHVSLYWYRQALGQGPEFLTYFNYEAQQDKSGLPNDRFSAERPEGSISTLTIQRTEQRDSAMYRCASSLVAGGTETQYFGPGTRLLVL.

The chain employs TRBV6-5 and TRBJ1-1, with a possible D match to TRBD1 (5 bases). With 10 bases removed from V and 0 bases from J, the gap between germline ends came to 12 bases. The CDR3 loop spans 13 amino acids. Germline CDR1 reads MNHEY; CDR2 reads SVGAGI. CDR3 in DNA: TGTGCCACTCACGACAGAATGAACACTGAAGCTTTCTTT. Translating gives CATHDRMNTEAFF.

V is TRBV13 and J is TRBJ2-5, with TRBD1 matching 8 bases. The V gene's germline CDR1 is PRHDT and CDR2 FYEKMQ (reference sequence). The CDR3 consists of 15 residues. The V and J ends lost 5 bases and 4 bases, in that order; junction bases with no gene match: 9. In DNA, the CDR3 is TGTGCCAGCAGCCTCGCCGGGACAGGCTTAGAGACCCAGTACTTC. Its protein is CASSLAGTGLETQYF.

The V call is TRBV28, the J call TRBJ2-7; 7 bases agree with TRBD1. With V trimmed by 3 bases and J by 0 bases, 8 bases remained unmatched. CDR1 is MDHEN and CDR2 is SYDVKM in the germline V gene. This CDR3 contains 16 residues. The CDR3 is CASSFETGLASYEQYF. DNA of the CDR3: TGTGCCAGCAGTTTTGAGACAGGGCTTGCCTCCTACGAGCAGTACTTC.

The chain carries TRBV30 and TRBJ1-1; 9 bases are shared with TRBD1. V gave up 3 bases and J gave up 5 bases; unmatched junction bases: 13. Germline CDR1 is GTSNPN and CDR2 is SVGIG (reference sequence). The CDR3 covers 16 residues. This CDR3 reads CAWSPKGTGLVTEAFF. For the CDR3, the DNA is TGTGCCTGGAGCCCTAAAGGGACAGGGCTGGTTACTGAAGCTTTCTTT.

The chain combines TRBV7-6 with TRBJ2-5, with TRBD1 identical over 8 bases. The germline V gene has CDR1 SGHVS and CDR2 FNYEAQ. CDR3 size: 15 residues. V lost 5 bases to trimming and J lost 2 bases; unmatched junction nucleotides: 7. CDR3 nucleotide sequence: TGTGCCAGCAGCCACGACAGGGGACGGCAAGAGACCCAGTACTTC. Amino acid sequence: CASSHDRGRQETQYF.

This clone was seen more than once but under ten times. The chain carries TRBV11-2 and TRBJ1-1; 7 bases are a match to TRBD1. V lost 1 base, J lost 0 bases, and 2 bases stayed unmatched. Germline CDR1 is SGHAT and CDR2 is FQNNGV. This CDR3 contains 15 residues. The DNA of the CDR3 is TGTGCCAGCAGCTTAGTGGGACAGCTGAACACTGAAGCTTTCTTT. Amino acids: CASSLVGQLNTEAFF.

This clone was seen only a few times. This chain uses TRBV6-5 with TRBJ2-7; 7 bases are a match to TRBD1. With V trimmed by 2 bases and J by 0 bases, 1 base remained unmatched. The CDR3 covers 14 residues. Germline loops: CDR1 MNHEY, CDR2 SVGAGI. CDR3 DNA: TGTGCCAGCAGTTACCGGGACAGCTCCTACGAGCAGTACTTC. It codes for CASSYRDSSYEQYF.

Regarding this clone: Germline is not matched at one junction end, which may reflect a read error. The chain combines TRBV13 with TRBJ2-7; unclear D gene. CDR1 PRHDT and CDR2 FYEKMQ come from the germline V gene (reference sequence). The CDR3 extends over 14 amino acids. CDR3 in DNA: TGTGCCAGCACCTTAGGCCAGGTGTCCTACGAGCAGTACTTC. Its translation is CASTLGQVSYEQYF.

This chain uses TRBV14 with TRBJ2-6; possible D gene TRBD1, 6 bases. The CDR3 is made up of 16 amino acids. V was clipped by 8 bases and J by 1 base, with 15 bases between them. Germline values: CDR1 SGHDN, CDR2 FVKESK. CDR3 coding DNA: TGTGCCAGCTCGCAGGGGACAAGTTCTGGGGCCAACGTCCTGACTTTC. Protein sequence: CASSQGTSSGANVLTF.

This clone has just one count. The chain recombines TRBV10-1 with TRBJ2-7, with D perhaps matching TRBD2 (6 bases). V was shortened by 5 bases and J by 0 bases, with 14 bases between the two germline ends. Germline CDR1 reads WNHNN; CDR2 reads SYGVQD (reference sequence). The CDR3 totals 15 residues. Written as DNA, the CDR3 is TGCGCCAGCAGTCCCGGGACTGGGAGCTCCTACGAGCAGTACTTC. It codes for CASSPGTGSSYEQYF.

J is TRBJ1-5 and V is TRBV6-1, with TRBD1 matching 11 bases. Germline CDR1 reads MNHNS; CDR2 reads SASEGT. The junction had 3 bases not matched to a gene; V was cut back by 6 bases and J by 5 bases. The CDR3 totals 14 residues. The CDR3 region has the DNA TGTGCCAGCAGGGACAGGGGGCAGGATCAGCCCCAGCATTTT. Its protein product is CASRDRGQDQPQHF.

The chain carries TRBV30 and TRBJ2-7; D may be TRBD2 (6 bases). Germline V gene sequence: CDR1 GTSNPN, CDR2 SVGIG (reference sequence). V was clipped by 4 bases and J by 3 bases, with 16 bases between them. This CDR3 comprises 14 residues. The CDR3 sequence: CAWIRAGNNYEQYF. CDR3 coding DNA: TGTGCCTGGATACGGGCGGGGAACAACTACGAGCAGTACTTC.

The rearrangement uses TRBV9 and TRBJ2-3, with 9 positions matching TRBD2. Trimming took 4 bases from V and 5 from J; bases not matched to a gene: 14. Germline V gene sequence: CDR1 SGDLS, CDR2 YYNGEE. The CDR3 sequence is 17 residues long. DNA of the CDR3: TGTGCCAGCAGCCACCCTTACGGAGCGGGAGGTGGAGATACGCAGTATTTT. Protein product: CASSHPYGAGGGDTQYF.

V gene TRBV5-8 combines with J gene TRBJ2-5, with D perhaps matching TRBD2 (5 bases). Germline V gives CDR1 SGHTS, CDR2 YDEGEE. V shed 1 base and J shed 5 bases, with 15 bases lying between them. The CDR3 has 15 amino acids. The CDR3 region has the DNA TGTGCCAGCAGCTTGTATCGGAGGACCATTGAGACCCAGTACTTC. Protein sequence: CASSLYRRTIETQYF.

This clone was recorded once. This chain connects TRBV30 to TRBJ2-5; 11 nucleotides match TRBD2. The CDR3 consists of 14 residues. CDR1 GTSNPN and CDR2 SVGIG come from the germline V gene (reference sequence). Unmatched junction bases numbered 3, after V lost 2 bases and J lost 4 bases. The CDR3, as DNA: TGTGCCTGGAGTTACCTAGCGGGAGGAGAGACCCAGTACTTC. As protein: CAWSYLAGGETQYF.

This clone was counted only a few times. CDR3 DNA: TGCGCCAGCAGCTTTAGCGGGAGCACAGATACGCAGTATTTT. This codes for CASSFSGSTDTQYF. The chain employs TRBV5-1 and TRBJ2-3; 7 bases are shared with TRBD2. There are 14 residues in the CDR3. Germline lookup yields CDR1 SGHRS and CDR2 YFSETQ. Germline trimming cut 2 bases from V and 0 bases from J; bases unmatched to any gene: 0.

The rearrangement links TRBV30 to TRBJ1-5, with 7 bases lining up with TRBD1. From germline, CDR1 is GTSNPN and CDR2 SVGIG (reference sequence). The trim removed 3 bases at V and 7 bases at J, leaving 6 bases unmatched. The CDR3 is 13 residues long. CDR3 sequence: CAWSLRGQQPQHF. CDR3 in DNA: TGTGCCTGGAGCCTAAGGGGGCAGCAGCCCCAGCATTTT.

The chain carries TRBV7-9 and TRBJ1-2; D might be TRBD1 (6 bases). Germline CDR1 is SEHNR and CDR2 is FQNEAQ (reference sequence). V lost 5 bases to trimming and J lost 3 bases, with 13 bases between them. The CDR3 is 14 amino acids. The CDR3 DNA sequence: TGTGCCAGCAGCGGGTTAGCAGGGGACTATGGCTACACCTTC. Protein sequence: CASSGLAGDYGYTF.

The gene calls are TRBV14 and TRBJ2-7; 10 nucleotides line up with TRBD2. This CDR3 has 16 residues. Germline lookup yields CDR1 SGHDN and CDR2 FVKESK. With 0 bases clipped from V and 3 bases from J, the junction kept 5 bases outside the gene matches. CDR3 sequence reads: CASSQDSGRPRYEQYF. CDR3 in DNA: TGTGCCAGCAGCCAAGATAGCGGGAGGCCTCGCTACGAGCAGTACTTC.